The 11 T cell receptor beta chains reported below all come from one sample, sequenced in a study of T-cell memory formation after mild COVID-19 (dated by TCRdb to the early 2020s). Libraries came from 5' RACE. TCRdb records Illumina NovaSeq 6000 as the sequencer. The public reads were run again by TCRdb, first through fastp at Q25 and then through MiXCR, and only productive beta chains were kept. Merged by CDR3 protein, the rows form single entries marked with the most common genes and DNA. In all, the sample holds just under 550,000 distinct CDR3 sequences, and 20% of those were seen once. Of the sample, 12% is held by the ten largest clones. Material for sequencing was PBMCs or a T cell subset sorted from them (not recorded which). These receptors all come from an adult woman who had mild COVID-19 (a few samples of this study predate the infection). The sample titles of this study are shuffled in the database, so cell type and time point are left out; the donor was told from shared clones.

This clonotype was seen only a few times. V usage is TRBV5-1 and J usage is TRBJ2-2; D is unresolved. Germline V CDR1 and CDR2: SGHRS, YFSETQ. This CDR3 spans 14 amino acids. Trimming removed 3 bases from V and 8 bases from J, with 14 bases in between. The CDR3 DNA is TGCGCCAGCAGCTCCCTTGACCCCGCGGGGGAGCTGTTTTTT. Protein product: CASSSLDPAGELFF.

There are a few counts of this clonotype. The junction differs from germline at one of its ends, possibly a read error. V gene TRBV20-1 combines with J gene TRBJ2-7, with D unclear. The germline CDR1 and CDR2 sequences are DFQATT and SNEGSKA (reference sequence). This CDR3 spans 11 amino acids. The CDR3 sequence: CSAREIYEQYF. The CDR3 coding sequence is TGCAGTGCCAGAGAGATTTACGAGCAGTACTTC.

This clonotype was detected many times. This rearrangement joins TRBV15 to TRBJ2-1, with 11 positions matching TRBD2. V gave up 5 bases and J gave up 4 bases; unmatched junction bases: 4. The CDR3 runs 15 residues. Per germline, CDR1 LNHNV and CDR2 YYDKDF (reference sequence). CDR3 region: CATSGGTSGYNEQFF. The CDR3 nucleotides are TGTGCCACCAGCGGAGGGACTAGCGGTTACAATGAGCAGTTCTTC.

The rearrangement uses TRBV14 and TRBJ2-5; 10 nucleotides agree with TRBD2. The CDR3 extends over 15 amino acids. CDR1 is SGHDN and CDR2 is FVKESK in the germline V gene. After removal of 1 base from V and 4 bases from J, the junction contained 3 bases not matched to a gene. The CDR3 is CASSQAPSGRETQYF. CDR3 in DNA: TGTGCCAGCAGCCAAGCCCCTAGCGGGAGAGAGACCCAGTACTTC.

This sequence joins TRBV6-5 and TRBJ2-5; D possibly matches TRBD1 or TRBD2 (5 bases each). V was cut by 0 bases and J by 2 bases, with 13 bases left in between. The CDR3 is 16 residues long. Germline V CDR1 and CDR2: MNHEY, SVGAGI. The CDR3 region has the DNA TGTGCCAGCAGTTACTCCCCGGTGGGGGTACAAGAGACCCAGTACTTC. Translated: CASSYSPVGVQETQYF.

There are many counts of this clonotype. The chain recombines TRBV3-1 with TRBJ2-7, with TRBD2 identical over 9 bases. The CDR3 runs to 12 residues. CDR1 and CDR2 (germline): LGHDT, YNNKEL (reference sequence). With V trimmed by 8 bases and J by 2 bases, 1 base remained unmatched. CDR3 nucleotide sequence: TGTGCCAGCTCTAGCGGGACCTACGAGCAGTACTTC. Its protein is CASSSGTYEQYF.

The chain has TRBV7-9 and TRBJ1-5, with D tentatively TRBD1 (6 bases). The V gene lost 2 bases and the J gene lost 8 bases, with 13 bases spanning the gap. The CDR3 runs to 14 residues. CDR1 is SEHNR and CDR2 is FQNEAQ in the germline V gene (reference sequence). The CDR3 here is CASSLSGAGEPQHF. In DNA form, the CDR3 reads TGTGCCAGCAGCTTATCAGGGGCAGGGGAGCCCCAGCATTTT. The variable domain in full, with the rest retrieved from reference TRBV7-9 and TRBJ1-5, is DTGVSQNPRHKITKRGQNVTFRCDPISEHNRLYWYRQTLGQGPEFLTYFQNEAQLEKSRLLSDRFSAERPKGSFSTLEIQRTEQGDSAMYLCASSLSGAGEPQHFGDGTRLSIL.

This CDR3 is CASSLSGPDPYEQYF. The CDR3 DNA follows: TGTGCCAGCAGCTTGAGCGGACCCGACCCCTACGAGCAGTACTTC. The chain employs TRBV5-6 and TRBJ2-7; a weak D match, TRBD2 (5 bases). The germline V and J ends were trimmed by 1 base and 2 bases, with 13 bases remaining between them. Germline V gene sequence: CDR1 SGHDT, CDR2 YYEEEE. The CDR3 length is 15 residues.

This clonotype turned up a few times. This chain connects TRBV9 to TRBJ2-1; 8 nucleotides match TRBD2. CDR1 SGDLS and CDR2 YYNGEE come from the germline V gene. V was pared by 4 bases and J by 4 bases, with 13 bases of the junction left unmatched. CDR3 length: 17 amino acids. CDR3 in amino acids: CASSPSSGLGLYNEQFF. Written as DNA, the CDR3 is TGTGCCAGCAGCCCGTCTAGCGGGTTGGGTCTTTACAATGAGCAGTTCTTC.

V gene TRBV21-1 combines with J gene TRBJ2-3; TRBD1 is the table's D call and was not checked against the DNA. TRBV21-1 is tagged as a pseudogene. CDR3 length: 18 amino acids. CDR3 in DNA: TGTGCCAGCAGCAATGGCCTTCCAAGGGACAGGGGTACAGATACGCAGTATTTT. Amino acid sequence: CASSNGLPRDRGTDTQYF.

The V call is TRBV20-1, the J call TRBJ2-2; 10 bases are shared with TRBD2. From germline, CDR1 is DFQATT and CDR2 SNEGSKA (reference sequence). The CDR3 is 15 amino acids. V lost 5 bases, J lost 6 bases, and 9 bases stayed unmatched. Here the CDR3 DNA reads TGCAGTGCTGGGGGGGGACTAGCGATTCCCGGGGAGCTGTTTTTT. Its protein is CSAGGGLAIPGELFF.